The rows below give T cell receptor beta chains drawn from one sample of a study of blood T cells in healthy people across ages. TCRdb called the 5' RACE reads again in MiXCR, with one record for every CDR3 protein. This table holds hundreds of thousands of distinct CDR3 sequences, 35% to 60% found once. The material sequenced was blood. The receptors come from a man at least 80 years old in good health. Both conserved end residues are part of each CDR3. D genes are given only for firm matches. For some rows the clone size is stated as once, few or many, or as a class when expanded; others skip it.

d_gene: NA
j_gene: TRBJ1-2
v_gene: TRBV20-1
abundance: few
CDR3aa: CSAKAGPNYGYAF
CDR3nt: TGCAGTGCTAAAGCAGGGCCTAACTATGGCTACGCCTTC

d_gene: NA
j_gene: TRBJ2-3
v_gene: TRBV6-5
abundance: many
CDR3aa: CASSRRSANSDTQYF
CDR3nt: TGTGCCAGCTCCCGACGTTCGGCGAACTCAGATACGCAGTATTTT

d_gene: TRBD2
j_gene: TRBJ2-3
v_gene: TRBV5-1
abundance: few
CDR3aa: CASSAGTSGPSTDTQYF
CDR3nt: TGCGCCAGCAGTGCCGGGACTAGCGGACCTAGCACAGATACGCAGTATTTT

d_gene: NA
j_gene: TRBJ2-1
v_gene: TRBV20-1
abundance: many
CDR3aa: CSARSGASYNEQFF
CDR3nt: TGCAGTGCTAGGAGTGGGGCCTCCTACAATGAGCAGTTCTTC

d_gene: NA
j_gene: TRBJ2-1
v_gene: TRBV30
abundance: NA
CDR3aa: CAWSRDVYNEQFF
CDR3nt: TGTGCCTGGAGTAGGGACGTCTACAATGAGCAGTTCTTC

d_gene: NA
j_gene: TRBJ2-3
v_gene: TRBV9
abundance: NA
CDR3aa: CASSVAGSGTDTQYF
CDR3nt: TGTGCCAGCAGCGTAGCTGGTAGCGGCACAGATACGCAGTATTTT

d_gene: NA
j_gene: TRBJ2-7
v_gene: TRBV7-2
abundance: few
CDR3aa: CASSFFQRSYEQYF
CDR3nt: TGTGCCAGCAGCTTTTTCCAGCGGTCCTACGAGCAGTACTTC

d_gene: TRBD1
j_gene: TRBJ2-7
v_gene: TRBV5-1
abundance: NA
CDR3aa: CASSSGGQRSYEQYF
CDR3nt: TGCGCCAGCAGCTCTGGGGGACAGCGCTCCTACGAGCAGTACTTC

d_gene: NA
j_gene: TRBJ2-3
v_gene: TRBV20-1
abundance: NA
CDR3aa: CSASSGTNTDTQYF
CDR3nt: TGCAGTGCTAGCTCCGGGACCAACACAGATACGCAGTATTTT

d_gene: NA
j_gene: TRBJ1-2
v_gene: TRBV3-1
abundance: few
CDR3aa: CASSRAPKGANYGYTF
CDR3nt: TGTGCCAGCAGCCGCGCCCCTAAGGGCGCGAACTATGGCTACACCTTC

d_gene: NA
j_gene: TRBJ2-7
v_gene: TRBV7-2
abundance: many
CDR3aa: CASRIDTRSYEQYF
CDR3nt: TGTGCCAGCAGGATTGACACGCGATCCTACGAGCAGTACTTC

d_gene: NA
j_gene: TRBJ2-1
v_gene: TRBV14
abundance: NA
CDR3aa: CASSQSPLHEQFF
CDR3nt: TGTGCCAGCAGCCAATCCCCCTTACATGAGCAGTTCTTC

d_gene: NA
j_gene: TRBJ1-6
v_gene: TRBV7-2
abundance: few
CDR3aa: CASSSGSYSPLHF
CDR3nt: TGTGCCAGCAGTTCAGGGAGCTATTCACCCCTCCACTTT

d_gene: NA
j_gene: TRBJ2-1
v_gene: TRBV19
abundance: few
CDR3aa: CASAEGTGSSGRPDEQFF
CDR3nt: TGTGCCAGCGCCGAAGGGACAGGGAGTAGCGGGAGACCGGATGAGCAGTTCTTC

d_gene: NA
j_gene: TRBJ2-7
v_gene: TRBV2
abundance: few
CDR3aa: CASRDGGAYEQYF
CDR3nt: TGTGCCAGCAGAGACGGGGGAGCCTACGAGCAGTACTTC

d_gene: TRBD2
j_gene: TRBJ2-1
v_gene: TRBV6-6
abundance: NA
CDR3aa: CASRREETSGSNEQFF
CDR3nt: TGTGCCAGCAGACGGGAAGAGACTAGCGGGAGTAATGAGCAGTTCTTC

d_gene: TRBD1
j_gene: TRBJ2-7
v_gene: TRBV7-2
abundance: many
CDR3aa: CASSQDRFSYEQYF
CDR3nt: TGTGCCAGCAGCCAGGACAGGTTCTCCTACGAGCAGTACTTC

d_gene: NA
j_gene: TRBJ2-1
v_gene: TRBV7-3
abundance: NA
CDR3aa: CASSSAGINEQFF
CDR3nt: TGTGCCAGCAGCTCGGCGGGGATTAATGAGCAGTTCTTC

d_gene: NA
j_gene: TRBJ1-4
v_gene: TRBV3-1
abundance: NA
CDR3aa: CASSHTPGGEKLFF
CDR3nt: TGTGCCAGCAGCCACACCCCGGGTGGAGAAAAACTGTTTTTT

d_gene: NA
j_gene: TRBJ2-7
v_gene: TRBV12-3/TRBV12-4
abundance: many
CDR3aa: CATASRDDIYEQYF
CDR3nt: TGTGCCACAGCGTCTAGGGACGATATCTACGAGCAGTACTTC

d_gene: TRBD1
j_gene: TRBJ1-4
v_gene: TRBV20-1
abundance: once
CDR3aa: CSGQGEEKLFF
CDR3nt: TGCAGTGGACAGGGAGAGGAAAAACTGTTTTTT

d_gene: TRBD2
j_gene: TRBJ2-1
v_gene: TRBV7-8
abundance: NA
CDR3aa: CASTGGRRRGGRASNEQFF
CDR3nt: TGTGCCAGCACCGGGGGGCGGCGACGTGGCGGGAGGGCCTCCAATGAGCAGTTCTTC

d_gene: NA
j_gene: TRBJ1-5
v_gene: TRBV5-6
abundance: NA
CDR3aa: CASSWIGQGNQPQHF
CDR3nt: TGTGCCAGCAGCTGGATTGGCCAGGGCAATCAGCCCCAGCATTTT

d_gene: NA
j_gene: TRBJ2-3
v_gene: TRBV3-1
abundance: NA
CDR3aa: CASTPDRPLIDTQYF
CDR3nt: TGTGCCAGCACCCCGGACCGACCCCTCATAGATACGCAGTATTTT

d_gene: NA
j_gene: TRBJ2-5
v_gene: TRBV29-1
abundance: NA
CDR3aa: CSFERGETQYF
CDR3nt: TGCAGCTTTGAACGGGGAGAGACCCAGTACTTC

d_gene: NA
j_gene: TRBJ2-3
v_gene: TRBV3-1
abundance: NA
CDR3aa: CASSQQIRIVDTQYF
CDR3nt: TGTGCCAGCAGCCAACAGATCCGCATTGTAGATACGCAGTATTTT

d_gene: NA
j_gene: TRBJ2-1
v_gene: TRBV5-1
abundance: NA
CDR3aa: CASSREGVSYNEQFF
CDR3nt: TGCGCCAGCTCCCGAGAGGGGGTCTCCTACAATGAGCAGTTCTTC

d_gene: NA
j_gene: TRBJ2-7
v_gene: TRBV12-3/TRBV12-4
abundance: NA
CDR3aa: CASSPVPGTYNEQYF
CDR3nt: TGTGCCAGCAGCCCCGTCCCGGGCACATACAATGAGCAGTACTTC

d_gene: NA
j_gene: TRBJ1-2
v_gene: TRBV4-2
abundance: NA
CDR3aa: CASSQDAGQNNGYTF
CDR3nt: TGTGCCAGCAGCCAAGATGCTGGGCAGAATAATGGCTACACCTTC

d_gene: TRBD1
j_gene: TRBJ1-1
v_gene: TRBV5-6
abundance: NA
CDR3aa: CASSVDRAYEAFF
CDR3nt: TGTGCCAGCAGCGTGGACAGGGCCTATGAAGCTTTCTTT

d_gene: TRBD1
j_gene: TRBJ1-1
v_gene: TRBV12-3/TRBV12-4
abundance: NA
CDR3aa: CASSSQGAGTEAFF
CDR3nt: TGTGCCAGCAGTTCCCAGGGGGCAGGTACTGAAGCTTTCTTT